A single sample is the source of the 10 T cell receptor beta chains below, sequenced in a study of blood T cell repertoires in COVID-19. Generated by immunoSEQ multiplex PCR, the TCRdb table keeps only in-frame clones and is missing some. The sample consists of 250,000 to 300,000 clones, 89% of them appearing once. Source material: peripheral blood. These receptors all stem from a man over 45 with acute or convalescent COVID-19.

This chain connects TRBV12-5 to TRBJ2-7; 7 positions match TRBD1. This CDR3 region has 14 residues. Germline-derived CDR1 and CDR2 are LGHNT and FRNRAP. With 0 bases clipped from V and 3 bases from J, the junction kept 2 bases outside the gene matches. The CDR3 spells CASGLVGTDYEQYF. The CDR3 DNA is TGTGCTAGTGGTTTGGTCGGGACAGACTACGAGCAGTACTTC.

The chain links TRBV10-1 to TRBJ2-5; TRBD1 agrees at 11 bases. This CDR3 contains 15 residues. CDR1 WNHNN and CDR2 SYGVQD come from the germline V gene (reference sequence). J was trimmed by 5 bases and V by 6 bases; bases with no gene match: 8. The CDR3 nucleotides are TGCGCCAGCAGCGAGGACAGGGGGCGAGGGGAGACCCAGTACTTC. Translating gives CASSEDRGRGETQYF.

The chain employs TRBV16 and TRBJ1-5; 9 nucleotides match TRBD1. The ends lost 3 bases at V and 4 bases at J; junction bases unmatched: 7. The CDR3 covers 16 residues. Germline CDR1 is KGHSY and CDR2 is FQNENV. In DNA, the CDR3 is TGTGCCAGCAGCCAGAACAGGGGGCTAATTAATCAGCCCCAGCATTTT. Its translation: CASSQNRGLINQPQHF.

The chain is built from TRBV6-5 and TRBJ2-7; D is uncertain. The germline V and J ends were trimmed by 2 bases and 5 bases, with 10 bases remaining between them. In germline, CDR1 is MNHEY, CDR2 SVGAGI. This CDR3 has 13 amino acids. The CDR3 loop is CASSYDTLHEQYF. The CDR3 nucleotides read TGTGCCAGCAGTTACGACACGCTCCACGAGCAGTACTTC.

The J gene is TRBJ2-1, the V gene TRBV29-1; possibly TRBD1 for D (5 bases). Germline V gene sequence: CDR1 SQVTM, CDR2 ANQGSEA. Trimming stripped 4 bases from V and 4 bases from J, with 11 bases between. This CDR3 region has 13 residues. CDR3 loop: CSVAPNRYNEQFF. CDR3 in DNA: TGCAGCGTTGCGCCCAACAGGTACAATGAGCAGTTCTTC.

This chain joins TRBV5-4 and TRBJ1-2; the D is unclear. The ends were cut back, 0 bases at V and 1 base at J, with 10 bases in the middle. Germline loops: CDR1 SGHNT, CDR2 YYREEE (reference sequence). The CDR3 spans 15 residues. As DNA, the CDR3 is TGTGCCAGCAGCTTGGTCGTCAGTCATAACTATGGCTACACCTTC. Its protein product is CASSLVVSHNYGYTF.

This chain uses TRBV30 with TRBJ1-1; D is ambiguous. The ends were cut back, 8 bases at V and 4 bases at J, with 14 bases in the middle. Germline V lookup: CDR1 GTSNPN, CDR2 SVGIG (reference sequence). The CDR3 covers 12 residues. CDR3 bases: TGTGCCGGGCGTCGGCTTCGCACTGAAGCTTTCTTT. It translates to CAGRRLRTEAFF.

The chain employs TRBV9 and TRBJ1-1, with D maybe TRBD1 (6 bases). V lost 4 bases and J lost 6, with 10 bases in between. The CDR3 is 12 residues long. Germline CDR1 and CDR2: SGDLS and YYNGEE. The CDR3 here is CASSREGAEAFF. CDR3 nucleotides: TGTGCCAGCAGCAGGGAGGGGGCTGAAGCTTTCTTT.

The count of this clone is one. The rearrangement links TRBV5-1 to TRBJ2-5, with D tentatively TRBD2 (6 bases). The CDR3 runs to 14 residues. Trimming pared 1 base from V and 1 base from J, leaving 8 bases between. From germline, CDR1 is SGHRS and CDR2 YFSETQ. The CDR3 coding sequence is TGCGCCAGCAGCTTGAATAGCGGCCAAGAGACCCAGTACTTC. Translated, it gives CASSLNSGQETQYF.

A few counts support this clone. The rearrangement uses TRBV5-4 and TRBJ2-7; possibly TRBD1 for D (6 bases). CDR1 and CDR2 from the germline V gene are SGHNT and YYREEE (reference sequence). Between the trimmed V and J ends, which lost 1 base and 5 bases, there was a span of 10 bases. CDR3 length: 13 amino acids. The CDR3 region is CASSLSRGDEQYF. The CDR3 nucleotides are TGTGCCAGCAGCTTGAGCAGGGGAGACGAGCAGTACTTC.